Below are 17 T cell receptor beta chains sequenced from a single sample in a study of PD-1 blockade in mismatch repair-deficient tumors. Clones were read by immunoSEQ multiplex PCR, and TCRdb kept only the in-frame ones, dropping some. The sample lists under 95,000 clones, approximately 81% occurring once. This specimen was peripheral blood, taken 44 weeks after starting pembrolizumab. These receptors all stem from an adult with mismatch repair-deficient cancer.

The CDR3 DNA is TGTGCCAGCAGCCTACCCAGAGCTAACTATGGCTACACCTTC. It yields the protein CASSLPRANYGYTF. The V and J genes are TRBV7-8 and TRBJ1-2; no reliable D call. Trimming left V 5 bases short and J 0 bases short, with 10 bases between. Germline CDR1 reads SGHVS; CDR2 reads FQNEAQ. CDR3 length equals 14 residues.

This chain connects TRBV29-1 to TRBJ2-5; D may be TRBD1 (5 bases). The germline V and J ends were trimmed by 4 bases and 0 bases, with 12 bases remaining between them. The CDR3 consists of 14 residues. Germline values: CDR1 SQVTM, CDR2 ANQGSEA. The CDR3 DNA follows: TGCAGCGTTGCGGGCTACAGGCACCAAGAGACCCAGTACTTC. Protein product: CSVAGYRHQETQYF. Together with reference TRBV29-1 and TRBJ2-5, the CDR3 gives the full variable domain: SAVISQKPSRDICQRGTSLTIQCQVDSQVTMMFWYRQQPGQSLTLIATANQGSEATYESGFVIDKFPISRPNLTFSTLTVSNMSPEDSSIYLCSVAGYRHQETQYFGPGTRLLVL.

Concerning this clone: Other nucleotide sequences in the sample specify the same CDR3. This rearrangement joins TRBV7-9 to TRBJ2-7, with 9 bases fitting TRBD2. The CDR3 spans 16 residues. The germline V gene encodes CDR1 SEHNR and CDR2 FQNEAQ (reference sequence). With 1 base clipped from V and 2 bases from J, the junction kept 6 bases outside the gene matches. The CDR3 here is CASSLGGSGGTYEQYF. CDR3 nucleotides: TGTGCCAGCAGCTTAGGGGGCAGCGGGGGGACCTACGAGCAGTACTTC.

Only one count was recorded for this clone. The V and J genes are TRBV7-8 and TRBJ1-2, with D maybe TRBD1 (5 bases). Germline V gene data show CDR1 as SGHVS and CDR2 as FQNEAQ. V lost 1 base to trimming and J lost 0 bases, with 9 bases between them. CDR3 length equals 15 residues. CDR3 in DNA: TGTGCCAGCAGCTTAGAGGCAGGGACTAACTATGGCTACACCTTC. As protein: CASSLEAGTNYGYTF. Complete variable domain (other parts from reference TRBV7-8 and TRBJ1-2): GAGVSQSPRYKVAKRGQDVALRCDPISGHVSLFWYQQALGQGPEFLTYFQNEAQLDKSGLPSDRFFAERPEGSVSTLKIQRTQQEDSAVYLCASSLEAGTNYGYTFGSGTRLTVV.

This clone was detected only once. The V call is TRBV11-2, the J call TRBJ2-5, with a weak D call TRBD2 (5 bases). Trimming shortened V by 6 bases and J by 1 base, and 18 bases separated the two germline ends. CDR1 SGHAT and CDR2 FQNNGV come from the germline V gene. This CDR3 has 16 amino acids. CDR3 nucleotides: TGTGCCAGCAGTTACAGACCACCGAGGGCCCAAGAGACCCAGTACTTC. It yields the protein CASSYRPPRAQETQYF.

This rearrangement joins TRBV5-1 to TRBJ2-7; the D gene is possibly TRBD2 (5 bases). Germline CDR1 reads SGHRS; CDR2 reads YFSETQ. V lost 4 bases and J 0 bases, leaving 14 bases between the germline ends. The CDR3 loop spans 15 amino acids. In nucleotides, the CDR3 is TGCGCCAGCAGCCCACGGACTTTTTCCTCCTACGAGCAGTACTTC. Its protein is CASSPRTFSSYEQYF.

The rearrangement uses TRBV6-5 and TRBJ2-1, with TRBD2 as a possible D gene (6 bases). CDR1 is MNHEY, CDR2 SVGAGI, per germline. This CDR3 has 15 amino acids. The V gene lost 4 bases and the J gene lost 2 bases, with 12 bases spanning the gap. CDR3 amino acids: CASSFGGETYNEQFF. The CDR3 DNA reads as TGTGCCAGCAGTTTTGGCGGGGAAACCTACAATGAGCAGTTCTTC.

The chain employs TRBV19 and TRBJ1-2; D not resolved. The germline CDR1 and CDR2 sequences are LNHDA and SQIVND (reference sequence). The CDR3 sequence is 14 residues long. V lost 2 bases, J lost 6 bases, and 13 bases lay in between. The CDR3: CASSINGQPNGYTF. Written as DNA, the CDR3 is TGTGCCAGTAGTATAAACGGTCAGCCGAATGGCTACACCTTC.

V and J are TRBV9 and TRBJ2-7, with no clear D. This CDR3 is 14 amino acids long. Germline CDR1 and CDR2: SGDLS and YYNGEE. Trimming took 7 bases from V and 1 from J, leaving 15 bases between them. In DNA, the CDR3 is TGTGCCAGCTCCAGAGGAACCACATCCTACGAGCAGTACTTC. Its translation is CASSRGTTSYEQYF.

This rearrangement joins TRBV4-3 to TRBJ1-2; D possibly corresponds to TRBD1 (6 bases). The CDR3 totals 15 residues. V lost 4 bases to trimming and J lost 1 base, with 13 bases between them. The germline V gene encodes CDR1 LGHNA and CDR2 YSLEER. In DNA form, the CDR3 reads TGCGCCAGCAGCCGGACAGCAGTGGTTAACTATGGCTACACCTTC. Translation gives CASSRTAVVNYGYTF.

This chain's CDR3 is CSVEVRLGQETGELFF. The CDR3 DNA is TGCAGCGTTGAAGTCAGACTAGGACAAGAGACCGGGGAGCTGTTTTTT. The chain combines TRBV29-1 with TRBJ2-2, with a possible D match to TRBD2 (6 bases). Germline V gene sequence: CDR1 SQVTM, CDR2 ANQGSEA. Trimming removed 1 base at V and 5 bases at J, with 17 bases between. This CDR3 region has 16 residues.

The CDR3 reads CAWSDGVRGDTQYF. CDR3 nucleotide sequence: TGTGCCTGGAGTGACGGGGTCCGCGGAGATACGCAGTATTTT. This rearrangement joins TRBV30 to TRBJ2-3, with TRBD2 as a possible D gene (5 bases). The germline V and J ends were trimmed by 1 base and 5 bases, with 13 bases remaining between them. The germline CDR1 and CDR2 sequences are GTSNPN and SVGIG (reference sequence). CDR3 length: 14 residues.

CDR3 sequence (DNA): TGTGCCAGCAGCTTAGGACCGACGAACTATGGCTACACCTTC. Protein: CASSLGPTNYGYTF. The chain joins TRBV13 to TRBJ1-2; D is uncertain. The CDR3 totals 14 residues. V was shortened by 0 bases and J by 2 bases, with 7 bases between the two germline ends. Germline-derived CDR1 and CDR2 are PRHDT and FYEKMQ (reference sequence).

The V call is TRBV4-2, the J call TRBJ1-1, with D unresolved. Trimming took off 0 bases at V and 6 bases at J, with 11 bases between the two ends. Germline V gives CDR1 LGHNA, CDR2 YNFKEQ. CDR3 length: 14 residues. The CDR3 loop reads CASSQDRTPAEAFF. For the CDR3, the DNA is TGTGCCAGCAGCCAAGATCGCACCCCCGCTGAAGCTTTCTTT.

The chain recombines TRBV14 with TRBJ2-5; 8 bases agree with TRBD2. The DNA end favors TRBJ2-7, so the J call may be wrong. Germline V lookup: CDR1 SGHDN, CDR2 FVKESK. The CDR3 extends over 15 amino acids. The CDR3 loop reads CASSQGPTSVYEQYF. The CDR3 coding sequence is TGTGCCAGCAGCCAAGGTCCGACTAGCGTCTACGAGCAGTACTTC.

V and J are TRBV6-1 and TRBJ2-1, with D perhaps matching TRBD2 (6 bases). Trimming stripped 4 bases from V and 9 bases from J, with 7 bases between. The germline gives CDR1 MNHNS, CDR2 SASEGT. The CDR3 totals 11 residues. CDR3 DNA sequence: TGTGCCAGCAGTGTAGCGGTTGAGCAGTTCTTC. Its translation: CASSVAVEQFF.

CDR3 protein: CASSLEDEQYF. The CDR3 DNA reads TGTGCCAGCAGTTTAGAGGACGAGCAGTACTTC. This chain links TRBV28 with TRBJ2-7; D not resolved. With 2 bases removed from V and 5 bases from J, the gap between germline ends came to 4 bases. The CDR3 sequence is 11 residues long. CDR1 is MDHEN and CDR2 is SYDVKM in the germline V gene.